These 2 T cell receptor beta chains were all obtained from the same sample, sequenced in a study of T cell responses to AZD1222 COVID-19 vaccine. The data were produced by immunoSEQ multiplex PCR, yet TCRdb's version contains in-frame clones alone and is incomplete. The table lists some 150,000 clones, 86% of them singletons. Sequences were derived from peripheral blood, sampled on day 0 of MenACWY control vaccination. The receptor source for this set is an adult in good health.

Only one count was recorded for this clone. This chain connects TRBV19 to TRBJ1-5; D unresolved. CDR1 LNHDA and CDR2 SQIVND come from the germline V gene (reference sequence). Deletions cut 5 bases from V and 0 bases from J, with 8 bases between. This CDR3 has 14 residues. This chain's CDR3 is CASSLVYSNQPQHF. The CDR3 DNA reads TGTGCCAGTAGTCTAGTATATAGCAATCAGCCCCAGCATTTT.

V and J are TRBV5-6 and TRBJ2-1, with 11 positions matching TRBD2. The germline V gene encodes CDR1 SGHDT and CDR2 YYEEEE. The CDR3 has 16 amino acids. V dropped 4 bases and J dropped 6; count of bases not matched to a gene: 9. CDR3 DNA: TGTGCCAGCAGCACCTATAGCGGGAGGGGAATCAATGAGCAGTTCTTC. Translation: CASSTYSGRGINEQFF.